Listed here are 31 T cell receptor beta chains from one sample, sequenced in a study of blood T cell repertoires in COVID-19. TCRdb's copy holds only in-frame clones and misses some; the assay was immunoSEQ multiplex PCR. The sample includes tens of thousands of clones, 76% of them seen just once. The sequenced material came from peripheral blood. Receptors were obtained from a middle-aged man with active or convalescent COVID-19.

A few counts support this clone. J is TRBJ2-3 and V is TRBV7-2; 8 bases match TRBD2. Germline assignment: CDR1 SGHTA and CDR2 FQGNSA. V shed 2 bases and J 6 bases; nucleotides not matched to a gene: 4. CDR3 length equals 14 residues. The DNA for the CDR3 is TGTGCCAGCAGCTTAAAAGCGGGAGCGGATACGCAGTATTTT. This encodes CASSLKAGADTQYF.

The table lists this clone with a count of one. CDR3 residues: CASSLGVAYEQYF. The CDR3 coding sequence is TGTGCCAGCAGCTTAGGAGTGGCCTACGAGCAGTACTTC. This chain links TRBV7-9 with TRBJ2-7; D is uncertain. Germline lookup yields CDR1 SEHNR and CDR2 FQNEAQ (reference sequence). The CDR3 spans 13 residues. Trimming removed 1 base at V and 2 bases at J, with 6 bases between.

This chain uses TRBV19 with TRBJ2-4; possible D gene TRBD2, 6 bases. V was clipped by 2 bases and J by 12 bases, with 23 bases between them. The germline V gene encodes CDR1 LNHDA and CDR2 SQIVND (reference sequence). CDR3 length: 16 amino acids. As DNA, the CDR3 is TGTGCCAGTAGTATAAGCCCGGAACCGGGTCGGGGGACTCAGTACTTC. This translates into CASSISPEPGRGTQYF.

The V and J genes are TRBV19 and TRBJ1-2, with D possibly being TRBD1 (6 bases). The germline V gene has CDR1 LNHDA and CDR2 SQIVND (reference sequence). This CDR3 spans 13 amino acids. The ends were cut back, 4 bases at V and 4 bases at J, with 10 bases in the middle. In nucleotides, the CDR3 is TGTGCCAGTAGTAGGGACACCGTCTATGGCTACACCTTC. The encoded protein is CASSRDTVYGYTF.

V gene TRBV2 combines with J gene TRBJ1-3; the D gene is possibly TRBD1 (6 bases). The CDR3 totals 16 residues. Trimming pared 6 bases from V and 0 bases from J, leaving 15 bases between. CDR1 and CDR2 from the germline V gene are SNHLY and FYNNEI. CDR3 in DNA: TGTGCCAGCAGCCCTTGGGGGCGGTACTCTGGAAACACCATATATTTT. This encodes CASSPWGRYSGNTIYF. Supplemented by reference TRBV2 and TRBJ1-3, the full variable domain reads EPEVTQTPSHQVTQMGQEVILRCVPISNHLYFYWYRQILGQKVEFLVSFYNNEISEKSEIFDDQFSVERPDGSNFTLKIRSTKLEDSAMYFCASSPWGRYSGNTIYFGEGSWLTVV.

The chain uses TRBV10-1 and TRBJ2-1; D may be TRBD2 (7 bases). Deletions cut 4 bases from V and 5 bases from J, with 15 bases between. From germline, CDR1 is WNHNN and CDR2 SYGVQD (reference sequence). The CDR3 is 15 residues long. The CDR3 spells CASSVSGGSNNEQFF. For the CDR3, the DNA is TGCGCCAGCAGTGTATCGGGGGGCTCGAACAATGAGCAGTTCTTC.

The gene calls are TRBV7-6 and TRBJ2-2; 9 nucleotides match TRBD1. The V gene's germline CDR1 is SGHVS and CDR2 FNYEAQ. The CDR3 has 15 residues. V gave up 1 base and J gave up 3 bases; unmatched junction bases: 0. The CDR3: CASSLGDRDTGELFF. DNA for the CDR3: TGTGCCAGCAGCTTAGGGGACAGGGACACCGGGGAGCTGTTTTTT.

The chain couples TRBV7-9 to TRBJ2-7; TRBD1 matches at 7 bases. The CDR3 covers 15 residues. V lost 2 bases to trimming and J lost 4 bases; unmatched junction nucleotides: 8. Germline assignment: CDR1 SEHNR and CDR2 FQNEAQ (reference sequence). DNA for the CDR3: TGTGCCAGCAGCTTAATTAGGACAGGTCCTTACGAGCAGTACTTC. It specifies CASSLIRTGPYEQYF. Complete variable domain (other parts from reference TRBV7-9 and TRBJ2-7): DTGVSQNPRHKITKRGQNVTFRCDPISEHNRLYWYRQTLGQGPEFLTYFQNEAQLEKSRLLSDRFSAERPKGSFSTLEIQRTEQGDSAMYLCASSLIRTGPYEQYFGPGTRLTVT.

The rearrangement uses TRBV18 and TRBJ1-1; 7 bases agree with TRBD1. The CDR3 spans 14 residues. The germline V gene encodes CDR1 KGHSH and CDR2 LQKENI. Trimming at V came to 5 bases and at J to 0 bases, leaving 3 bases not matched to a gene. The CDR3 loop reads CASSFGQVNTEAFF. The CDR3 DNA follows: TGTGCCAGCTCATTCGGACAGGTGAACACTGAAGCTTTCTTT.

V usage is TRBV19 and J usage is TRBJ1-6; TRBD1 matches at 12 bases. The CDR3 consists of 15 residues. Germline V lookup: CDR1 LNHDA, CDR2 SQIVND (reference sequence). Unmatched junction bases numbered 5, after V lost 5 bases and J lost 9 bases. Written as DNA, the CDR3 is TGTGCCAGTAGTGTGGGGACAGGGGGCCTTTCACCCCTCCACTTT. Protein: CASSVGTGGLSPLHF.

J is TRBJ1-1 and V is TRBV5-4; D might be TRBD1 (6 bases). Germline V gives CDR1 SGHNT, CDR2 YYREEE (reference sequence). This CDR3 comprises 15 residues. Trimming pared 0 bases from V and 0 bases from J, leaving 9 bases between. The chain's CDR3 is CASSLVGALNTEAFF. The CDR3 bases are TGTGCCAGCAGCTTGGTGGGGGCGCTGAACACTGAAGCTTTCTTT.

The rearrangement joins TRBV19 to TRBJ1-4; perhaps TRBD1 as D (6 bases). This CDR3 spans 15 amino acids. Trimming stripped 0 bases from V and 8 bases from J, with 13 bases between. CDR1 LNHDA and CDR2 SQIVND come from the germline V gene (reference sequence). DNA of the CDR3: TGTGCCAGTAGTATAGAGGCAGGGGCAAGCGAAAAACTGTTTTTT. This encodes CASSIEAGASEKLFF.

The rearrangement links TRBV7-2 to TRBJ2-1, with 8 bases fitting TRBD2. Germline V CDR1 and CDR2: SGHTA, FQGNSA. The V segment lost 1 base and the J segment 8 bases; nucleotides outside the gene matches: 7. The CDR3 totals 15 residues. The CDR3 protein is CASSLGIGRAYEQFF. In DNA form, the CDR3 reads TGTGCCAGCAGCTTAGGGATCGGGAGGGCCTATGAGCAGTTCTTC.

The chain is built from TRBV30 and TRBJ2-2; unclear D gene. CDR1 and CDR2 from the germline V gene are GTSNPN and SVGIG (reference sequence). The CDR3 contains 13 residues. Deletions cut 4 bases from V and 6 bases from J, with 12 bases between. The CDR3 sequence is CAWKRLTAGELFF. CDR3 DNA: TGTGCCTGGAAGCGACTTACCGCCGGGGAGCTGTTTTTT.

The chain is built from TRBV7-9 and TRBJ2-3; maybe TRBD2 (5 bases). CDR3 length: 14 residues. V was pared by 5 bases and J by 1 base, with 10 bases between. Germline CDR1 SEHNR, CDR2 FQNEAQ (reference sequence). For the CDR3, the DNA is TGTGCCAGCAGCCCTAGCCCCGGCACAGATACGCAGTATTTT. This sequence encodes CASSPSPGTDTQYF.

The gene calls are TRBV4-1 and TRBJ2-3; 9 bases are a match to TRBD1. V lost 0 bases to trimming and J lost 2 bases; unmatched junction nucleotides: 6. Germline V gene lookup returns CDR1 MGHRA and CDR2 YSYEKL. The CDR3 has 17 residues. The chain's CDR3 is CASSQDWDRVLTDTQYF. CDR3 DNA: TGCGCCAGCAGCCAAGATTGGGACAGGGTTCTCACAGATACGCAGTATTTT.

This clone was seen only a few times. This chain joins TRBV19 and TRBJ1-1; 8 nucleotides match TRBD1. The CDR3 runs to 14 residues. Germline V gene data show CDR1 as LNHDA and CDR2 as SQIVND (reference sequence). V dropped 4 bases and J dropped 1; count of bases not matched to a gene: 2. The CDR3 loop reads CASSRTGPNTEAFF. For the CDR3, the DNA is TGTGCCAGTAGTAGGACAGGGCCGAACACTGAAGCTTTCTTT.

The chain links TRBV6-1 to TRBJ2-3; TRBD2 matches 8 bases. The CDR3 has 16 residues. CDR1 and CDR2 (germline): MNHNS, SASEGT. V lost 3 bases, J lost 3 bases, and 8 bases stayed unmatched. The chain's CDR3 is CASSEAGGLVTDTQYF. The DNA for the CDR3 is TGTGCCAGCAGTGAGGCCGGGGGACTAGTAACAGATACGCAGTATTTT.

The rearrangement uses TRBV5-1 and TRBJ2-1; D is possibly TRBD1 (5 bases). Germline values: CDR1 SGHRS, CDR2 YFSETQ. V was pared by 2 bases and J by 0 bases, with 9 bases between. This CDR3 comprises 15 residues. The CDR3 DNA is TGCGCCAGCAGCTTCGCAGGGTACTCCTACAATGAGCAGTTCTTC. This gives the protein CASSFAGYSYNEQFF.

V gene TRBV19 combines with J gene TRBJ1-5, with D hard to call. The V gene's germline CDR1 is LNHDA and CDR2 SQIVND (reference sequence). V gave up 10 bases and J gave up 4 bases, with 20 bases separating them. This CDR3 is built from 15 residues. CDR3 bases: TGTGCCACCGGCATTTTTTTTGGGCTAAATCAGCCCCAGCATTTT. Its protein is CATGIFFGLNQPQHF. Together with reference TRBV19 and TRBJ1-5, the CDR3 gives the full variable domain: DGGITQSPKYLFRKEGQNVTLSCEQNLNHDAMYWYRQDPGQGLRLIYYSQIVNDFQKGDIAEGYSVSREKKESFPLTVTSAQKNPTAFYLCATGIFFGLNQPQHFGDGTRLSIL.

The chain combines TRBV6-2 or TRBV6-3 with TRBJ2-4; 7 bases agree with TRBD2. V was pared by 5 bases and J by 7 bases, with 8 bases of the junction left unmatched. This CDR3 spans 14 amino acids. The germline gives CDR1 MNHEY, CDR2 SVGEGT. CDR3 sequence: CASSRGGSGNIQYF. In DNA, the CDR3 is TGTGCCAGCAGTAGGGGCGGGAGCGGGAACATTCAGTACTTC.

The gene calls are TRBV10-3 and TRBJ1-1, with a weak D call TRBD1 (5 bases). The ends were cut back, 9 bases at V and 1 base at J, with 12 bases in the middle. CDR1 is ENHRY and CDR2 is SYGVKD in the germline V gene. CDR3 length: 13 amino acids. The CDR3: CAMAGSGNTEAFF. CDR3 in DNA: TGTGCCATGGCAGGGTCGGGGAACACTGAAGCTTTCTTT.

The chain has TRBV19 and TRBJ2-1; 10 nucleotides agree with TRBD1. The CDR3 consists of 14 residues. The trim removed 9 bases at V and 4 bases at J, leaving 6 bases unmatched. Germline V CDR1 and CDR2: LNHDA, SQIVND (reference sequence). The DNA of the CDR3 is TGTGCCAGCACCACGGACAGGGGGTACAATGAGCAGTTCTTC. Encoded protein: CASTTDRGYNEQFF. Full variable domain (remainder filled in from reference TRBV19 and TRBJ2-1): DGGITQSPKYLFRKEGQNVTLSCEQNLNHDAMYWYRQDPGQGLRLIYYSQIVNDFQKGDIAEGYSVSREKKESFPLTVTSAQKNPTAFYLCASTTDRGYNEQFFGPGTRLTVL.

The chain is built from TRBV7-8 and TRBJ2-1, with TRBD2 identical over 7 bases. With V trimmed by 4 bases and J by 6 bases, 9 bases remained unmatched. The CDR3 has 15 amino acids. Germline loops: CDR1 SGHVS, CDR2 FQNEAQ. CDR3 loop: CASSSSGVFGNEQFF. The CDR3 DNA reads as TGTGCCAGCAGCTCTAGCGGAGTTTTCGGCAATGAGCAGTTCTTC.

The chain carries TRBV7-2 and TRBJ1-4; 8 nucleotides line up with TRBD1. Germline V gene lookup returns CDR1 SGHTA and CDR2 FQGNSA. With V trimmed by 6 bases and J by 3 bases, 6 bases remained unmatched. The CDR3 runs 15 residues. As DNA, the CDR3 is TGTGCCAGCAGATCAACAGGGGGGGCTAATGAAAAACTGTTTTTT. It encodes CASRSTGGANEKLFF.

This clone was recorded once. V gene TRBV19 combines with J gene TRBJ1-1, with D maybe TRBD1 (5 bases). V was pared by 8 bases and J by 3 bases, with 19 bases between. Per the germline V gene, CDR1 is LNHDA and CDR2 is SQIVND (reference sequence). This CDR3 contains 15 residues. The chain's CDR3 is CASAQGGAADTEAFF. In DNA, the CDR3 is TGTGCCAGTGCCCAGGGAGGGGCGGCGGACACTGAAGCTTTCTTT.

The CDR3 nucleotides read TGTGCCAGCAGGTCGGGGTGGATGAATGAGCAGTTCTTC. Its protein product is CASRSGWMNEQFF. V gene TRBV6-5 combines with J gene TRBJ2-1, with D possibly TRBD2 on 5 matching bases. Germline CDR1 is MNHEY and CDR2 is SVGAGI. V lost 6 bases and J lost 7, with 13 bases in between. The CDR3 extends over 13 amino acids.

The chain combines TRBV7-9 with TRBJ2-2, with 7 bases that match TRBD1. V lost 6 bases and J lost 0; bases outside the gene matches: 4. The germline V gene encodes CDR1 SEHNR and CDR2 FQNEAQ (reference sequence). There are 15 residues in the CDR3. The CDR3 here is CASRYGQANTGELFF. CDR3 nucleotide sequence: TGTGCCAGCAGATACGGACAGGCGAACACCGGGGAGCTGTTTTTT.

Only one count was recorded for this clone. This chain links TRBV9 with TRBJ1-2, with D perhaps TRBD1 (6 bases). Trimming removed 0 bases at V and 2 bases at J, with 11 bases between. Germline V gene data show CDR1 as SGDLS and CDR2 as YYNGEE. This CDR3 is built from 15 residues. This CDR3 reads CASSVGWGQNYGYTF. As DNA, the CDR3 is TGTGCCAGCAGCGTAGGGTGGGGACAAAACTATGGCTACACCTTC. Combining the CDR3 with reference TRBV9 and TRBJ1-2 gives the whole variable domain DSGVTQTPKHLITATGQRVTLRCSPRSGDLSVYWYQQSLDQGLQFLIQYYNGEERAKGNILERFSAQQFPDLHSELNLSSLELGDSALYFCASSVGWGQNYGYTFGSGTRLTVV.

The V gene is TRBV4-1, the J gene TRBJ1-2; no reliable D call. There are 14 residues in the CDR3. CDR1 is MGHRA, CDR2 YSYEKL, per germline. The V end lost 1 base, the J end lost 5 bases, and 11 bases lay between the germline ends. CDR3 sequence (DNA): TGCGCCAGCAGCCAAGCCCCGGGAGGGTATGGCTACACCTTC. Translated, it gives CASSQAPGGYGYTF.

This chain joins TRBV10-3 and TRBJ1-1, with 7 bases matching TRBD1. Trimming at V came to 4 bases and at J to 1 base, leaving 6 bases not matched to a gene. The CDR3 runs to 15 residues. The V gene's germline CDR1 is ENHRY and CDR2 SYGVKD. Here the CDR3 reads CAISGTGTANTEAFF. In DNA, the CDR3 is TGTGCCATCAGTGGGACCGGGACAGCGAACACTGAAGCTTTCTTT.